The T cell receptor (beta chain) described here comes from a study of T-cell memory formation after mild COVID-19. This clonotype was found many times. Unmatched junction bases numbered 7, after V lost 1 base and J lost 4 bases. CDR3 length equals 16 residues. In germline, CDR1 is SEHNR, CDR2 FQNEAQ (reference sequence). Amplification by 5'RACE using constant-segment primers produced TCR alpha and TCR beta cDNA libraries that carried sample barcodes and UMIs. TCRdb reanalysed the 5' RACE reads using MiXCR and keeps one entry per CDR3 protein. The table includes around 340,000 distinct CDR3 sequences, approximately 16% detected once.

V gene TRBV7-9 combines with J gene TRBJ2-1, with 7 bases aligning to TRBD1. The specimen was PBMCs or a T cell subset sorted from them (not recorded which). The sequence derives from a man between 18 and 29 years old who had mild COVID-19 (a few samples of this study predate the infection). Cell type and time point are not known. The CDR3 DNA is TGTGCCAGCAGCTTAGTGAGAGGGGGCAATTACAATGAGCAGTTCTTC. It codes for CASSLVRGGNYNEQFF.